This T cell receptor beta chain is from a study of blood T cell repertoires in COVID-19. Study information: Two negative PCRs, clearance, or symptom resolution characterized the recovered Cohort 3 donors. Material from acute and convalescent COVID-19 was sourced from the United States, Italy and Spain.

The authors' processing: Estimated nucleated cell counts came from reference gene primer amplification. The table came from immunoSEQ multiplex PCR; TCRdb's copy has only in-frame clones and leaves some out. The V and J calls and clone size are taken from that table; D and trimming were inferred from the DNA. The repertoire holds approximately 360,000 clones, with about 89% as singletons. J was trimmed by 4 bases and V by 4 bases; bases with no gene match: 5. The CDR3 is 15 amino acids. The germline V gene has CDR1 LNHDA and CDR2 SQIVND (reference sequence). The sample taken for sequencing was PBMCs or T cells enriched from blood (not recorded which). This clonotype was sampled from a man between 40 and 49 years old in a cohort exposed to, infected with or recovered from COVID-19 (not recorded which). V usage is TRBV19 and J usage is TRBJ2-1; TRBD2 agrees at 9 bases. Written as DNA, the CDR3 is TGTGCCAGTAGTACCCGACTAGCGGATTACAATGAGCAGTTCTTC. This encodes CASSTRLADYNEQFF.